A single sample is the source of the 32 T cell receptor beta chains below, sequenced in a study of beta chain features in type 1 diabetes. Study outcomes and limitations: All four CD4+ subsets from Type 1 diabetes patients carried moderately but significantly shorter TCRB CDR3s.

Antigen specificity for these receptors is unknown. Expressed TCRB transcripts were sequenced after all isolated RNA was converted to cDNA. Measured with immunoSEQ multiplex PCR; TCRdb has only the in-frame clones, and not every one. The table lists 120,000 to 150,000 clones, roughly an eighth of them singletons. The sequenced sample consisted of central memory CD4+ T cells from blood. These receptors were taken from a man aged 18 to 35 with type 1 diabetes.

This clone was seen a few times. The chain couples TRBV18 to TRBJ1-1; D is unclear. This CDR3 is built from 16 residues. CDR1 is KGHSH, CDR2 LQKENI, per germline. V lost 4 bases and J lost 1, with 16 bases in between. The CDR3 spells CASSLPPYLSNTEAFF. CDR3 nucleotide sequence: TGTGCCAGCTCACTCCCTCCATACCTCTCGAACACTGAAGCTTTCTTT.

In its sample, this clone was seen a few times. The gene calls are TRBV4-2 and TRBJ2-7; TRBD2 might be the D (5 bases). Germline-derived CDR1 and CDR2 are LGHNA and YNFKEQ. V lost 0 bases, J lost 5 bases, and 14 bases lay in between. The CDR3 totals 15 residues. As DNA, the CDR3 is TGTGCCAGCAGCCAAGATTTAGCCGGGGTTGACGAGCAGTACTTC. This encodes CASSQDLAGVDEQYF.

This clone was seen a few times. This chain links TRBV2 with TRBJ1-1; D is unresolved. CDR1 is SNHLY, CDR2 FYNNEI, per germline. This CDR3 comprises 13 residues. Trimming removed 2 bases at V and 0 bases at J, with 4 bases between. In DNA, the CDR3 is TGTGCCAGCAGTGAAACAGTGAACACTGAAGCTTTCTTT. Translation gives CASSETVNTEAFF.

The rearrangement joins TRBV7-8 to TRBJ2-1, with D possibly matching TRBD2 (5 bases). The V gene's germline CDR1 is SGHVS and CDR2 FQNEAQ. V gave up 0 bases and J gave up 8 bases, with 11 bases separating them. This CDR3 has 14 amino acids. This CDR3 is CASSLAGNLDEQFF. The CDR3 region has the DNA TGTGCCAGCAGCTTAGCCGGGAATTTGGATGAGCAGTTCTTC.

V and J are TRBV7-2 and TRBJ2-5; the D is unclear. V lost 2 bases and J lost 4, with 5 bases in between. The germline gives CDR1 SGHTA, CDR2 FQGNSA. This CDR3 is 12 amino acids long. The CDR3 DNA reads as TGTGCCAGCAGCTTAAAGCGAGAGACCCAGTACTTC. Protein product: CASSLKRETQYF.

The sample holds a few counts of this clone. This chain connects TRBV18 to TRBJ2-3; D gene unclear. CDR3 length equals 14 residues. Between the trimmed V and J ends, which lost 3 bases and 1 base, there was a span of 8 bases. From germline, CDR1 is KGHSH and CDR2 LQKENI. The CDR3 region is CASSPLSRTDTQYF. For the CDR3, the DNA is TGTGCCAGCTCACCTCTCTCTCGCACAGATACGCAGTATTTT.

This clone was counted many times. The chain carries TRBV7-9 and TRBJ2-1; the D gene is possibly TRBD1 (5 bases). Germline lookup yields CDR1 SEHNR and CDR2 FQNEAQ (reference sequence). Trimming left V 5 bases short and J 2 bases short, with 16 bases between. This CDR3 is 16 amino acids long. The CDR3 here is CASSPLWQGPYNEQFF. The CDR3 nucleotides read TGTGCCAGCAGCCCCTTATGGCAGGGCCCCTACAATGAGCAGTTCTTC.

This clone showed up many times. This chain connects TRBV14 to TRBJ2-7; D gene unclear. Germline V gene data show CDR1 as SGHDN and CDR2 as FVKESK. There are 14 residues in the CDR3. V lost 4 bases and J lost 2, with 12 bases in between. This CDR3 is CASSPRLSPYEQYF. The CDR3, as DNA: TGTGCCAGCAGCCCGCGACTTTCTCCCTACGAGCAGTACTTC.

The table lists this clone with a few counts. This chain connects TRBV11-2 to TRBJ1-6; no definite D call. Germline values: CDR1 SGHAT, CDR2 FQNNGV. This CDR3 contains 14 residues. The V end lost 0 bases, the J end lost 6 bases, and 6 bases lay between the germline ends. CDR3 protein: CASSLDSLNSPLHF. The CDR3 coding sequence is TGTGCCAGCAGCTTAGACAGTCTTAATTCACCCCTCCACTTT.

This clone was observed a handful of times. CDR3 region: CASSLLQASTDTQYF. The CDR3 nucleotides read TGTGCCAGCAGCTTGCTCCAGGCTAGCACAGATACGCAGTATTTT. V is TRBV5-6 and J is TRBJ2-3; no clear D gene. The V and J ends lost 1 base and 0 bases respectively, with 9 bases between them. Germline CDR1 reads SGHDT; CDR2 reads YYEEEE. The CDR3 runs 15 residues.

This clone was counted only a few times. V gene TRBV7-9 combines with J gene TRBJ2-7; D not certain. Between the trimmed V and J ends, which lost 4 bases and 0 bases, there was a span of 10 bases. The CDR3 totals 14 residues. CDR1 is SEHNR and CDR2 is FQNEAQ in the germline V gene (reference sequence). The chain's CDR3 is CASSSLPSSYEQYF. DNA of the CDR3: TGTGCCAGCAGCTCACTCCCCAGCTCCTACGAGCAGTACTTC.

This clone was counted many times. The CDR3 bases are TGTGCCATCAGTGGGGGACGCCTCCAAGAGACCCAGTACTTC. Amino acids: CAISGGRLQETQYF. This chain uses TRBV10-3 with TRBJ2-5; D is tentatively TRBD1 or TRBD2 (5 bases each). CDR1 ENHRY and CDR2 SYGVKD come from the germline V gene. V lost 4 bases, J lost 1 base, and 10 bases lay in between. This CDR3 is built from 14 residues.

In its sample, this clone was seen a few times. This chain connects TRBV30 to TRBJ2-5, with TRBD2 as a possible D gene (7 bases). Looked up from germline, CDR1 is GTSNPN and CDR2 is SVGIG (reference sequence). Trimming shortened V by 3 bases and J by 4 bases, and 15 bases separated the two germline ends. The CDR3 is made up of 14 amino acids. CDR3 region: CAWRLGGAGETQYF. Here the CDR3 DNA reads TGTGCCTGGAGGCTGGGGGGGGCTGGAGAGACCCAGTACTTC. Variable domain in full (rest from reference TRBV30 and TRBJ2-5): SQTIHQWPATLVQPVGSPLSLECTVEGTSNPNLYWYRQAAGRGLQLLFYSVGIGQISSEVPQNLSASRPQDRQFILSSKKLLLSDSGFYLCAWRLGGAGETQYFGPGTRLLVL.

This clone was observed a few times. The chain combines TRBV30 with TRBJ1-1; TRBD1 matches at 11 bases. The germline CDR1 and CDR2 sequences are GTSNPN and SVGIG (reference sequence). The CDR3 has 14 amino acids. Trimming cost V 4 bases and J 4 bases; bases outside gene matches: 5. CDR3 in amino acids: CAWTTGTGGTEAFF. CDR3 in DNA: TGTGCCTGGACTACCGGGACAGGGGGCACTGAAGCTTTCTTT.

V is TRBV30 and J is TRBJ2-7; D might be TRBD2 (6 bases). The germline CDR1 and CDR2 sequences are GTSNPN and SVGIG (reference sequence). V shed 3 bases and J shed 7 bases, with 16 bases lying between them. This CDR3 has 13 amino acids. The CDR3, as DNA: TGTGCCTGGAGCCATCCCCGGGCGGGGGAGCAGTACTTC. It codes for CAWSHPRAGEQYF. The full variable domain, its missing parts supplied by reference TRBV30 and TRBJ2-7, is SQTIHQWPATLVQPVGSPLSLECTVEGTSNPNLYWYRQAAGRGLQLLFYSVGIGQISSEVPQNLSASRPQDRQFILSSKKLLLSDSGFYLCAWSHPRAGEQYFGPGTRLTVT.

The table lists this clone with a few counts. J is TRBJ1-2 and V is TRBV6-1; TRBD1 is a possible D gene (5 bases). The CDR3 totals 15 residues. V was shortened by 5 bases and J by 7 bases, with 20 bases between the two germline ends. Per germline, CDR1 MNHNS and CDR2 SASEGT. CDR3 DNA: TGTGCCAGCAGTCTGGGACCCCAGGGACTTACTGGCTACACCTTC. Its protein product is CASSLGPQGLTGYTF.

This clone was detected ten times or more. The rearrangement joins TRBV4-1 to TRBJ2-3; D is uncertain. Germline values: CDR1 MGHRA, CDR2 YSYEKL. The CDR3 is 17 residues long. V was cut by 4 bases and J by 1 base, with 18 bases left in between. In DNA, the CDR3 is TGCGCCAGCAGCCGGAAAGAACGGGCCGAGGGCACAGATACGCAGTATTTT. It specifies CASSRKERAEGTDTQYF.

This clone was counted between two and nine times. The CDR3 nucleotides read TGTGCCTGGAACCCCGGACAGGGCGGCCAAGAGACCCAGTACTTC. Its translation: CAWNPGQGGQETQYF. The V and J genes are TRBV30 and TRBJ2-5, with TRBD1 matching 8 bases. Germline CDR1 is GTSNPN and CDR2 is SVGIG (reference sequence). The CDR3 sequence is 15 residues long. The J segment lost 1 base and the V segment lost 4 bases, leaving 8 bases of the junction unmatched.

This clone was observed a few times. V usage is TRBV7-3 and J usage is TRBJ2-2; D is uncertain. V was cut by 4 bases and J by 6 bases, with 12 bases left in between. Germline V CDR1 and CDR2: SGHTA, FQGTGA. The CDR3 is made up of 14 amino acids. This CDR3 reads CASSSQLEAGELFF. In DNA form, the CDR3 reads TGTGCCAGCAGCTCCCAGCTGGAAGCCGGGGAGCTGTTTTTT.

The chain couples TRBV2 to TRBJ2-5; perhaps TRBD1 as D (7 bases). V lost 11 bases to trimming and J lost 7 bases, with 20 bases between them. Germline CDR1 SNHLY, CDR2 FYNNEI. The CDR3 sequence is 13 residues long. The CDR3 sequence: CASLPGAGGTQYF. In DNA form, the CDR3 reads TGTGCCTCGCTACCGGGGGCAGGGGGGACCCAGTACTTC.

This sequence joins TRBV6-1 and TRBJ2-5, with D possibly matching TRBD1 (6 bases). Looked up from germline, CDR1 is MNHNS and CDR2 is SASEGT. The CDR3 loop spans 13 amino acids. Trimming pared 5 bases from V and 2 bases from J, leaving 9 bases between. CDR3 residues: CASSRTEQETQYF. The DNA for the CDR3 is TGTGCCAGCAGTAGGACAGAACAAGAGACCCAGTACTTC.

The rearrangement uses TRBV5-5 and TRBJ1-4; a possible D gene is TRBD1 (5 bases). This CDR3 is 14 amino acids long. V was shortened by 0 bases and J by 11 bases, with 14 bases between the two germline ends. CDR1 is SGHKS, CDR2 YYEKEE, per germline (reference sequence). The chain's CDR3 is CASSLARGAVKLFF. CDR3 DNA: TGTGCCAGCAGCTTGGCCCGGGGCGCGGTGAAACTGTTTTTT.

The chain recombines TRBV7-8 with TRBJ1-2; D possibly corresponds to TRBD1 (5 bases). Germline loops: CDR1 SGHVS, CDR2 FQNEAQ. V was pared by 7 bases and J by 6 bases, with 15 bases between. CDR3 length: 13 amino acids. The CDR3 nucleotides are TGTGCCAGCACCCAAAGGGGTATAGATGGCTACACCTTC. Translating it yields CASTQRGIDGYTF.

V usage is TRBV2 and J usage is TRBJ2-7, with D uncertain. The CDR3 is 12 residues long. Per the germline V gene, CDR1 is SNHLY and CDR2 is FYNNEI. Trimming pared 3 bases from V and 3 bases from J, leaving 6 bases between. The chain's CDR3 is CASSEINYEQYF. CDR3 nucleotide sequence: TGTGCCAGCAGTGAGATAAACTACGAGCAGTACTTC.

The chain recombines TRBV6-1 with TRBJ2-5; 11 bases align to TRBD2. The CDR3 has 13 amino acids. Losses at the gene ends were 8 bases for V and 4 bases for J; bases not matched to a gene: 3. Looked up from germline, CDR1 is MNHNS and CDR2 is SASEGT. CDR3 region: CASRSGGAETQYF. CDR3 in DNA: TGTGCCAGCCGTAGCGGGGGGGCAGAGACCCAGTACTTC.

The V gene is TRBV29-1, the J gene TRBJ1-1; 10 bases are shared with TRBD1. V shed 7 bases and J 4 bases; nucleotides not matched to a gene: 9. Per the germline V gene, CDR1 is SQVTM and CDR2 is ANQGSEA. The CDR3 consists of 14 residues. The CDR3 DNA sequence: TGCAGCGCCGGACAGGGGGGTATAGGCACTGAAGCTTTCTTT. This codes for CSAGQGGIGTEAFF.

The chain links TRBV18 to TRBJ2-3, with D perhaps TRBD1 (6 bases). Germline V gene data show CDR1 as KGHSH and CDR2 as LQKENI. The CDR3 totals 13 residues. With 3 bases removed from V and 4 bases from J, the gap between germline ends came to 8 bases. This CDR3 reads CASSPGAADTQYF. The CDR3 DNA sequence: TGTGCCAGCTCACCGGGGGCGGCAGATACGCAGTATTTT.

The chain joins TRBV2 to TRBJ1-1; TRBD1 might be the D (5 bases). CDR3 length equals 14 residues. Trimming stripped 5 bases from V and 4 bases from J, with 14 bases between. The germline V gene has CDR1 SNHLY and CDR2 FYNNEI. The CDR3 loop is CASSPPRVTTEAFF. As DNA, the CDR3 is TGTGCCAGCAGTCCCCCCAGGGTAACCACTGAAGCTTTCTTT. Full variable domain (rest looked up from reference TRBV2 and TRBJ1-1): EPEVTQTPSHQVTQMGQEVILRCVPISNHLYFYWYRQILGQKVEFLVSFYNNEISEKSEIFDDQFSVERPDGSNFTLKIRSTKLEDSAMYFCASSPPRVTTEAFFGQGTRLTVV.

This clone was observed many times. The chain links TRBV7-8 to TRBJ2-1, with D tentatively TRBD2 (6 bases). The CDR3 is made up of 19 amino acids. CDR1 is SGHVS and CDR2 is FQNEAQ in the germline V gene. Deletions cut 5 bases from V and 1 base from J, with 24 bases between. The CDR3 sequence is CASSLQGGSSPLSYNEQFF. CDR3 bases: TGTGCCAGCAGCCTCCAAGGAGGGTCTAGCCCACTATCCTACAATGAGCAGTTCTTC.

The sample holds a few counts of this clone. This sequence joins TRBV7-6 and TRBJ1-1; TRBD1 is a possible D gene (5 bases). There are 13 residues in the CDR3. Trimming removed 4 bases from V and 1 base from J, with 7 bases in between. Germline V gene sequence: CDR1 SGHVS, CDR2 FNYEAQ. CDR3 in DNA: TGTGCCAGCAGCTCCGGACAGAACACTGAAGCTTTCTTT. Protein product: CASSSGQNTEAFF.

The chain has TRBV7-2 and TRBJ1-5; D remains unclear. CDR1 and CDR2 from the germline V gene are SGHTA and FQGNSA. V was pared by 3 bases and J by 2 bases, with 14 bases between. The CDR3 contains 16 residues. CDR3 sequence: CASSLIVGFGNQPQHF. The CDR3, as DNA: TGTGCCAGCAGCTTGATTGTAGGGTTTGGCAATCAGCCCCAGCATTTT. Supplemented by reference TRBV7-2 and TRBJ1-5, the full variable domain reads GAGVSQSPSNKVTEKGKDVELRCDPISGHTALYWYRQSLGQGLEFLIYFQGNSAPDKSGLPSDRFSAERTGGSVSTLTIQRTQQEDSAVYLCASSLIVGFGNQPQHFGDGTRLSIL.

This clone occurred a few times. The J gene is TRBJ1-5, the V gene TRBV28, with 10 bases fitting TRBD1. Germline CDR1 MDHEN, CDR2 SYDVKM. CDR3 length equals 15 residues. The V segment lost 4 bases and the J segment 9 bases; nucleotides outside the gene matches: 9. The CDR3 nucleotides are TGTGCCAGCAGTTCTCAGACAGGGGGCTCGCGGCCCCAGCATTTT. Residues: CASSSQTGGSRPQHF.